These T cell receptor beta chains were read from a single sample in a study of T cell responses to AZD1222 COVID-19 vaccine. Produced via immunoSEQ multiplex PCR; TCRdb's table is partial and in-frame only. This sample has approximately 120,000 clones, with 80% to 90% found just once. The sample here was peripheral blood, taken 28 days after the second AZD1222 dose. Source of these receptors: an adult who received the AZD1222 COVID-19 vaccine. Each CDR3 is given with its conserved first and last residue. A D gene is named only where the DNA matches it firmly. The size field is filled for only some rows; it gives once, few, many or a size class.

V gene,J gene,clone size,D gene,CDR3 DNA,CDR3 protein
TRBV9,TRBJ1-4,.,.,TGTGCCAGCAGCGTAGGGGACACGGGAGGAGAAAAACTGTTTTTT,CASSVGDTGGEKLFF
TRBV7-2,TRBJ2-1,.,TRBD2,TGTGCCAGCAGCTTAGGGGGCAGGCGGGGGAATGAGCAGTTCTTC,CASSLGGRRGNEQFF
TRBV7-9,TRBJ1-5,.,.,TGTGCCAGCAGCTTAGATGGCACCAGCAATCAGCCCCAGCATTTT,CASSLDGTSNQPQHF
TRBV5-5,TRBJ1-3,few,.,TGTGCCAGCAGCTTGGCGGGCAGGCCGAGCTCTGGAAACACCATATATTTT,CASSLAGRPSSGNTIYF
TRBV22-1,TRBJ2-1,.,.,TGTCCTGGGAGCGCACGGAGTAGTGAGCAGTTCTTC,CPGSARSSEQFF
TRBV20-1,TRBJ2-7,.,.,TGCAGTGCTAGTAGGGGCATGGGCGAGCAGTACTTC,CSASRGMGEQYF
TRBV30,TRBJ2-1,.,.,TGTGCCTGGAGTGGGTACGGCGATGAGCAGTTCTTC,CAWSGYGDEQFF
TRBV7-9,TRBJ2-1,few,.,TGTGCCAGCAGCTTAACGGGTGCCAATGAGCAGTTCTTC,CASSLTGANEQFF
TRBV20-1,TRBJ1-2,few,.,TGCAGTGCCCGCCTATATGGCTACACCTTC,CSARLYGYTF
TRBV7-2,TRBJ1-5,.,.,TGTGCCAGCAGCTTACGGGGTTATAGCAATCAGCCCCAGCATTTT,CASSLRGYSNQPQHF
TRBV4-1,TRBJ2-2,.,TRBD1,TGCGCCAGCAGCCAAGAAGGGCAGGGGGCAGGGACCGGGGAGCTGTTTTTT,CASSQEGQGAGTGELFF
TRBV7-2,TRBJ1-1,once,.,TGTGCCAGCAGCTTCGGACAGATAATGGGTGAAGCTTTCTTT,CASSFGQIMGEAFF
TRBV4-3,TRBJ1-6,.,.,TGCGCCAGCAGCCCAGATCCAGACTCGTCAGGATCCCTTAATTCACCCCTCCACTTT,CASSPDPDSSGSLNSPLHF
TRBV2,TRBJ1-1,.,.,TGTGCCAGCAGTCGGACGGAAGCTTTCTTT,CASSRTEAFF
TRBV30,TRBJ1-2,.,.,TGTGCCTGGAGTTTGGGGGGGGGATCTTTGCGAACCACCTTC,CAWSLGGGSLRTTF
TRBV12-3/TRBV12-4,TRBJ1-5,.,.,TGTGCCAGCAGCCCCGACCCCTTTCAGCCCCAGCATTTT,CASSPDPFQPQHF
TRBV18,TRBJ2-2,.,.,TGTGCCAGCTCACCCCTCGGACCCTTCGGGGAGCTGTTTTTT,CASSPLGPFGELFF
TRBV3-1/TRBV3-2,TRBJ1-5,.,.,TGTGCCAGCAGCCCCACCGGGATCCGGGTTCCGCCCCAGCATTTT,CASSPTGIRVPPQHF
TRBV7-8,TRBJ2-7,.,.,TGTGCCAGCACCAACCCCCGCGCAGGAGAGCAGTACTTC,CASTNPRAGEQYF
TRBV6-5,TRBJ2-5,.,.,TGTGCCAGCAGGAGGGCCCTGCAAGAGACCCAGTACTTC,CASRRALQETQYF
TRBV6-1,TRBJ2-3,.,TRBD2,TGTGCCAGCAGTGAAGCCTCTAGCGGGACGCAGTATTTT,CASSEASSGTQYF
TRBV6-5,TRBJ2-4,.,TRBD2,TGTGCCATTCGGGAGGGAGGCGGCAAAAACATTCAGTACTTC,CAIREGGGKNIQYF
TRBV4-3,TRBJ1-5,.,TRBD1,TGCGCCAGCAGCCAGAGTATACAGGGGAACAATCAGCCCCAGCATTTT,CASSQSIQGNNQPQHF
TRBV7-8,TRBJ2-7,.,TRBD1,TGTGCCAGCAGCTTTCGCCCTCCGGGACAGACCGGACCTAGCTCCTACGAGCAGTACTTC,CASSFRPPGQTGPSSYEQYF
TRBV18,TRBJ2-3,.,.,TGTGCCAGCTCACCAAACGAGAGCACAGATACGCAGTATTTT,CASSPNESTDTQYF
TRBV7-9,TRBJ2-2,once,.,TGTGCCAGCAGCTTAGAAGGCCTTACCGGGGAGCTGTTTTTT,CASSLEGLTGELFF